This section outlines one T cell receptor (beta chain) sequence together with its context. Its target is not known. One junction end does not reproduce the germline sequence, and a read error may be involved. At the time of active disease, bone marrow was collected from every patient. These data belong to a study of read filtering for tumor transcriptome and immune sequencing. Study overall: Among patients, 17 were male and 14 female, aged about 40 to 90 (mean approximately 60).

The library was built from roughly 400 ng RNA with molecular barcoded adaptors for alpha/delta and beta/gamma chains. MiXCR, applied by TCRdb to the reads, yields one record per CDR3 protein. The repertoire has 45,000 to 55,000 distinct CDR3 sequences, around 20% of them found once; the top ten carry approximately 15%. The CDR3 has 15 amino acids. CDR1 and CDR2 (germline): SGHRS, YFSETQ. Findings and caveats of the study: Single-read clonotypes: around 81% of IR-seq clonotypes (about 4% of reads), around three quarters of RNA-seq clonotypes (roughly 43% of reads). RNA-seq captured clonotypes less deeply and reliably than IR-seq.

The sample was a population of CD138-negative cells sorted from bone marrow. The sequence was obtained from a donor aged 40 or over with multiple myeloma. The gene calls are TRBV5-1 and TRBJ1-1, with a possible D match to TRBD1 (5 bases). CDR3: CACSLYPGRSTEAFF. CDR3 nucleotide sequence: TGCGCCTGCAGCTTGTATCCAGGGAGGAGCACTGAAGCTTTCTTT.